What follows is one TCR beta chain and its context. Its antigen remains unknown. The junction differs from germline at one of its ends, possibly a read error. The source of the sample is a study of vaccination effects on CD4 cells after COVID-19. Antigen-specific CD4+ T cell clonotypes were called by their expansion after viral peptide-pool culture in ViraFEST. Upon completion of approximately ten days in culture, CD4+ T cells were isolated. Cells had half their medium changed to IL-2 medium on days 3 and 7. Using immunoSEQ multiplex PCR, the repertoire was profiled, and TCRdb retains in-frame clones only, with some absent. The sample holds roughly 61,000 clones, 80% to 90% seen once. Germline CDR1 is LGHDT and CDR2 is YNNKEL (reference sequence). The CDR3 is 14 amino acids.

The sequence was collected from a human donor who received a COVID-19 vaccine. Source: CD4+ T cells from PBMCs cultured with HCoV-229E spike peptides, taken before COVID-19 vaccination. The gene calls are TRBV3-1 (or the pseudogene TRBV3-2) and TRBJ2-4; D is ambiguous. The CDR3 DNA reads TGTGCCAGCAGCCAAGATTCGGCCATAAACATTCAGTACTTC. Translated: CASSQDSAINIQYF.